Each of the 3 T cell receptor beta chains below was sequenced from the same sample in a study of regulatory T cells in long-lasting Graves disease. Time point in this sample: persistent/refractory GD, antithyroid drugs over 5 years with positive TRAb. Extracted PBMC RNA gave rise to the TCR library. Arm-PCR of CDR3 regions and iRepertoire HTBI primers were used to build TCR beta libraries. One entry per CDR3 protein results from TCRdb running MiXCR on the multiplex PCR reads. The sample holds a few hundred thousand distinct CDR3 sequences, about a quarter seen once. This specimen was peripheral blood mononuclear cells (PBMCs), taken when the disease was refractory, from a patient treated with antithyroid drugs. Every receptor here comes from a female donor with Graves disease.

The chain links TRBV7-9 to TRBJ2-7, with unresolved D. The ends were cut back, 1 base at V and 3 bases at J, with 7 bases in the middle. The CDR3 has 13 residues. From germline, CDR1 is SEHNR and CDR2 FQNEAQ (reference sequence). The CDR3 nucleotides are TGTGCCAGCAGCTTAGAGGATTTCTACGAGCAGTACTTC. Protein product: CASSLEDFYEQYF.

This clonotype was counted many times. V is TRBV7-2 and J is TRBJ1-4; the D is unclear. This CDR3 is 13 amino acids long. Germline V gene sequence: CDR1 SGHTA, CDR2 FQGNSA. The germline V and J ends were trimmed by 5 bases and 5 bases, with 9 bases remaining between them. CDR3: CASSPNSNEKLFF. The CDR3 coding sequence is TGTGCCAGCAGCCCCAATTCCAATGAAAAACTGTTTTTT.

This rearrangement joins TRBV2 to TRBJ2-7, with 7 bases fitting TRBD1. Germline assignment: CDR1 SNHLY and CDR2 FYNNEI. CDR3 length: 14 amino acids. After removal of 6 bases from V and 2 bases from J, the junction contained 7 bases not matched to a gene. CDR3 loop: CASRSGGQTYEQYF. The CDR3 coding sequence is TGTGCCAGCAGGTCAGGGGGTCAAACCTACGAGCAGTACTTC.